The 22 T cell receptor beta chains below come from one sample, sequenced in a study of shared clonotypes between healthy human individuals. The assay was immunoSEQ multiplex PCR, and TCRdb's table has in-frame clones only and misses some. The sample has about 110,000 clones, around 66% seen once. The sequencing input was memory CD8+ T cells sorted from blood. Specified subset: CD45RO+ cells pooled with CCR7-negative TemRA cells. The receptors derive from a woman in her twenties or thirties in good health.

The V and J genes are TRBV6-5 and TRBJ2-7; 8 bases map to TRBD1. V was clipped by 2 bases and J by 6 bases; unmatched bases: 6. Germline V gene lookup returns CDR1 MNHEY and CDR2 SVGAGI. This CDR3 has 14 amino acids. This chain's CDR3 is CASSYGQGVSEQYF. As DNA, the CDR3 is TGTGCCAGCAGTTACGGACAGGGTGTCAGCGAGCAGTACTTC.

The gene calls are TRBV4-2 and TRBJ2-1; TRBD2 matches at 7 bases. V lost 0 bases, J lost 4 bases, and 6 bases stayed unmatched. There are 16 residues in the CDR3. Germline CDR1 LGHNA, CDR2 YNFKEQ. The chain's CDR3 is CASSQDGEGGYNEQFF. The CDR3 DNA reads TGTGCCAGCAGCCAAGATGGGGAGGGAGGGTACAATGAGCAGTTCTTC.

V gene TRBV4-1 combines with J gene TRBJ2-1; TRBD2 aligns across 8 bases. Germline CDR1 and CDR2: MGHRA and YSYEKL. The CDR3 extends over 16 amino acids. The V segment lost 1 base and the J segment 7 bases; nucleotides outside the gene matches: 9. The CDR3 here is CASSQASSGRLNEQFF. The CDR3 DNA follows: TGCGCCAGCAGCCAAGCGTCAAGCGGGAGACTGAATGAGCAGTTCTTC.

This chain connects TRBV21-1 to TRBJ2-7; TRBD1 is taken as the D call from the table, unchecked against the DNA. TRBV21-1 counts as a pseudogene. This CDR3 region has 15 residues. For the CDR3, the DNA is TGTGCCAGCAGCAGAGGACAGGATTTAGCCTACGAGCAGTACTTC. Protein product: CASSRGQDLAYEQYF.

This rearrangement joins TRBV21-1 to TRBJ2-7; TRBD2, the D gene given by the table, was not confirmed from the DNA. TRBV21-1 is given as a pseudogene. The CDR3 totals 14 residues. The CDR3 sequence is CASSNSRSTYEQYF. CDR3 DNA: TGTGCCAGCAGCAACTCTAGAAGCACCTACGAGCAGTACTTC.

This chain links TRBV27 with TRBJ1-5; D ambiguous. The V gene lost 5 bases and the J gene lost 0 bases, with 11 bases spanning the gap. Germline V gene data show CDR1 as MNHEY and CDR2 as SMNVEV (reference sequence). CDR3 length: 15 amino acids. The DNA of the CDR3 is TGTGCCAGCAGTCCAACAGCCTATAGCAATCAGCCCCAGCATTTT. Translation: CASSPTAYSNQPQHF.

The chain joins TRBV2 to TRBJ2-2; 7 positions match TRBD1. After removal of 7 bases from V and 6 bases from J, the junction contained 5 bases not matched to a gene. The CDR3 is 13 residues long. The germline gives CDR1 SNHLY, CDR2 FYNNEI. The CDR3 DNA is TGTGCCAGCATTCCAGGGGGTCCCGGGGAGCTGTTTTTT. This translates into CASIPGGPGELFF.

There are many counts of this clone. The rearrangement links TRBV7-9 to TRBJ1-5; a weak D match, TRBD1 (6 bases). Germline V gene data show CDR1 as SEHNR and CDR2 as FQNEAQ (reference sequence). The CDR3 totals 15 residues. Trimming removed 3 bases at V and 6 bases at J, with 15 bases between. CDR3 DNA sequence: TGTGCCAGCAGCTTGTATCAGGGGCCAAGTCAGCCCCAGCATTTT. It yields the protein CASSLYQGPSQPQHF.

The chain has TRBV19 and TRBJ2-5; the match to TRBD1 covers 8 bases. The CDR3 loop spans 15 amino acids. J lost 4 bases, V lost 6 bases, and 10 bases had no gene match. CDR1 is LNHDA and CDR2 is SQIVND in the germline V gene (reference sequence). CDR3 region: CASRRDRNRGETQYF. The CDR3, as DNA: TGTGCCAGTAGGAGGGACAGGAACCGAGGAGAGACCCAGTACTTC.

This clone showed up many times. The gene calls are TRBV4-1 and TRBJ2-5; D gene ambiguous. Per the germline V gene, CDR1 is MGHRA and CDR2 is YSYEKL. V was cut by 1 base and J by 0 bases, with 9 bases left in between. CDR3 length: 15 amino acids. CDR3 sequence reads: CASSQVFGDQETQYF. In DNA form, the CDR3 reads TGCGCCAGCAGCCAAGTTTTTGGAGACCAAGAGACCCAGTACTTC.

This clone was counted a few times. The chain carries TRBV4-1 and TRBJ2-5; D is unresolved. The V end was cut by 4 bases, the J end by 5 bases, with 5 bases between. Germline-derived CDR1 and CDR2 are MGHRA and YSYEKL. CDR3 size: 11 residues. The CDR3: CASSLGETQYF. The CDR3 DNA reads as TGCGCCAGCAGCCTAGGGGAGACCCAGTACTTC.

The chain combines TRBV6-6 with TRBJ2-1; D is perhaps TRBD2 (6 bases). V was shortened by 2 bases and J by 4 bases, with 9 bases between the two germline ends. Germline V gene data show CDR1 as MNHNY and CDR2 as SVGAGI (reference sequence). The CDR3 consists of 14 residues. CDR3 bases: TGTGCCAGCAGTTACCCTAGCGCGTACAATGAGCAGTTCTTC. This codes for CASSYPSAYNEQFF.

V gene TRBV27 combines with J gene TRBJ1-4; perhaps TRBD1 as D (6 bases). In germline, CDR1 is MNHEY, CDR2 SMNVEV (reference sequence). There are 15 residues in the CDR3. Trimming cost V 4 bases and J 8 bases, with 17 bases left between them. In DNA, the CDR3 is TGTGCCAGCAGTTGGTTGTCAGGGGACGGGGAAAAACTGTTTTTT. Protein: CASSWLSGDGEKLFF.

This clone appeared many times. The rearrangement joins TRBV18 to TRBJ2-7, with D tentatively TRBD1 or TRBD2 (5 bases each). Germline V gives CDR1 KGHSH, CDR2 LQKENI. The V gene lost 0 bases and the J gene lost 6 bases, with 21 bases spanning the gap. CDR3 length: 17 residues. CDR3 region: CASSPPVWDGAYPEQYF. Here the CDR3 DNA reads TGTGCCAGCTCACCACCGGTCTGGGACGGCGCTTATCCCGAGCAGTACTTC.

This rearrangement joins TRBV7-8 to TRBJ1-1; D is ambiguous. With 4 bases removed from V and 4 bases from J, the gap between germline ends came to 10 bases. Per germline, CDR1 SGHVS and CDR2 FQNEAQ. The CDR3 is 13 residues long. The DNA for the CDR3 is TGTGCCAGCAGCTCTTCAAGTTCCACTGAAGCTTTCTTT. It encodes CASSSSSSTEAFF.

This clone was observed once. The CDR3: CASSQPGTGGLSSGGYTF. The CDR3 bases are TGTGCCAGCAGCCAACCTGGGACAGGGGGCCTTTCGAGCGGTGGCTACACCTTC. The gene calls are TRBV28 and TRBJ1-2, with TRBD1 identical over 12 bases. This CDR3 is built from 18 residues. Germline V gives CDR1 MDHEN, CDR2 SYDVKM. V was clipped by 6 bases and J by 7 bases; unmatched bases: 18.

J is TRBJ1-5 and V is TRBV6-6; tentative D call: TRBD1 (5 bases). Trimming shortened V by 7 bases and J by 3 bases, and 7 bases separated the two germline ends. This CDR3 contains 12 residues. CDR1 MNHNY and CDR2 SVGAGI come from the germline V gene (reference sequence). As DNA, the CDR3 is TGTGCCAGCACCAGGGACAATCAGCCCCAGCATTTT. Translation gives CASTRDNQPQHF.

The V gene is TRBV7-9, the J gene TRBJ2-7, with D perhaps matching TRBD1 (5 bases). The CDR3 extends over 14 amino acids. Trimming pared 2 bases from V and 4 bases from J, leaving 12 bases between. Germline CDR1 SEHNR, CDR2 FQNEAQ (reference sequence). CDR3 bases: TGTGCCAGCAGCTTACTAGGGGTCGGTTACGAGCAGTACTTC. It encodes CASSLLGVGYEQYF.

This clone was found a few times. The chain combines TRBV13 with TRBJ1-1; 7 bases align to TRBD1. After removal of 3 bases from V and 3 bases from J, the junction contained 4 bases not matched to a gene. The CDR3 is 14 amino acids. The V gene's germline CDR1 is PRHDT and CDR2 FYEKMQ (reference sequence). The CDR3 loop reads CASSFNQGDTEAFF. The CDR3 nucleotides are TGTGCCAGCAGCTTCAATCAGGGGGACACTGAAGCTTTCTTT.

This clone showed up just a few times. In DNA form, the CDR3 reads TGTGCCAGCAGCTTGATGGGGGCTGGGGCCAACGTCCTGACTTTC. Protein sequence: CASSLMGAGANVLTF. The chain couples TRBV5-6 to TRBJ2-6, with D perhaps given as TRBD1 or TRBD2 (5 bases each). Germline loops: CDR1 SGHDT, CDR2 YYEEEE. The CDR3 runs to 15 residues. Trimming pared 1 base from V and 2 bases from J, leaving 7 bases between.

The CDR3 reads CASSPGQGAYEQYF. CDR3 DNA sequence: TGTGCCAGCTCACCGGGACAGGGCGCCTACGAGCAGTACTTC. The chain employs TRBV18 and TRBJ2-7; 9 bases are shared with TRBD1. The V segment lost 3 bases and the J segment 2 bases; nucleotides outside the gene matches: 2. CDR3 size: 14 residues. Germline values: CDR1 KGHSH, CDR2 LQKENI.

The gene calls are TRBV27 and TRBJ2-5; D possibly corresponds to TRBD1 (5 bases). This CDR3 has 15 amino acids. Trimming shortened V by 7 bases and J by 5 bases, and 20 bases separated the two germline ends. From germline, CDR1 is MNHEY and CDR2 SMNVEV (reference sequence). In DNA, the CDR3 is TGTGCCAGCACCATAATGTTCAGGGCAGGGGAGACCCAGTACTTC. It specifies CASTIMFRAGETQYF.